Below are 23 T cell receptor beta chains sequenced from a single sample in a study of Ad26.COV2.S vaccination and SARS-CoV-2 variants. Profiled with immunoSEQ multiplex PCR; TCRdb holds only in-frame clones, not every one. The sample has around 170,000 clones, around 90% seen once. Sequenced material: peripheral blood, taken after recovery from COVID-19. These receptors all stem from a human donor who had recovered from COVID-19.

V gene TRBV7-2 combines with J gene TRBJ2-1, with unresolved D. CDR3 length: 12 residues. The ends were cut back, 5 bases at V and 11 bases at J, with 13 bases in the middle. From germline, CDR1 is SGHTA and CDR2 FQGNSA. CDR3 region: CASSPDSDQQFF. CDR3 coding DNA: TGTGCCAGCAGCCCTGACTCCGATCAGCAGTTCTTC.

The V call is TRBV5-6, the J call TRBJ2-1; 8 bases match TRBD1. With V trimmed by 4 bases and J by 9 bases, 3 bases remained unmatched. Germline V gene sequence: CDR1 SGHDT, CDR2 YYEEEE. The CDR3 is 12 amino acids. The CDR3 nucleotides read TGTGCCAGCAGCCTGACAGGGGTTGAGCAGTTCTTC. Its translation: CASSLTGVEQFF.

The V and J genes are TRBV7-8 and TRBJ1-4, with D uncertain. CDR1 is SGHVS and CDR2 is FQNEAQ in the germline V gene. The CDR3 loop spans 15 amino acids. Trimming cost V 4 bases and J 8 bases, with 17 bases left between them. DNA of the CDR3: TGTGCCAGCAGCTATGGGCGGTTCGGTAACGAAAAACTGTTTTTT. This encodes CASSYGRFGNEKLFF.

V and J are TRBV15 and TRBJ1-4; D is undetermined. The CDR3 totals 14 residues. V gave up 0 bases and J gave up 11 bases, with 13 bases separating them. The germline V gene encodes CDR1 LNHNV and CDR2 YYDKDF (reference sequence). CDR3 amino acids: CATSRDQYQEKLFF. For the CDR3, the DNA is TGTGCCACCAGCAGAGATCAGTACCAAGAGAAACTGTTTTTT.

The chain employs TRBV11-3 and TRBJ1-1; no clear D. From germline, CDR1 is SGHNT and CDR2 YENEEA. V shed 4 bases and J shed 6 bases, with 12 bases lying between them. The CDR3 has 13 amino acids. CDR3 amino acids: CASSYKGSAEAFF. The DNA for the CDR3 is TGTGCCAGCAGCTATAAAGGTAGCGCTGAAGCTTTCTTT.

This chain links TRBV10-3 with TRBJ2-7; D is uncertain. Trimming stripped 6 bases from V and 0 bases from J, with 9 bases between. The V gene's germline CDR1 is ENHRY and CDR2 SYGVKD. CDR3 length: 13 amino acids. CDR3 in DNA: TGTGCCATCAGAGACGCCCTCTCCTACGAGCAGTACTTC. Translated: CAIRDALSYEQYF.

The chain combines TRBV5-6 with TRBJ2-2, with 12 bases fitting TRBD2. The V segment lost 4 bases and the J segment 5 bases; nucleotides outside the gene matches: 3. Germline V gene data show CDR1 as SGHDT and CDR2 as YYEEEE. This CDR3 comprises 15 residues. The CDR3: CASSQTSGRTGELFF. The DNA for the CDR3 is TGTGCCAGCAGCCAAACTAGCGGGAGGACCGGGGAGCTGTTTTTT. The full variable domain, in which reference TRBV5-6 and TRBJ2-2 provide the parts outside the CDR3, is DAGVTQSPTHLIKTRGQQVTLRCSPKSGHDTVSWYQQALGQGPQFIFQYYEEEERQRGNFPDRFSGHQFPNYSSELNVNALLLGDSALYLCASSQTSGRTGELFFGEGSRLTVL.

The V and J genes are TRBV19 and TRBJ2-6; perhaps TRBD1 as D (6 bases). V was trimmed by 7 bases and J by 0 bases, leaving 10 bases between them. The CDR3 contains 15 residues. Per germline, CDR1 LNHDA and CDR2 SQIVND (reference sequence). The CDR3 bases are TGTGCCAGTAATCAAGGGGGCTCTGGGGCCAACGTCCTGACTTTC. Translated: CASNQGGSGANVLTF.

This clone was seen just once. The chain recombines TRBV19 with TRBJ1-1; maybe TRBD1 (5 bases). V was clipped by 6 bases and J by 5 bases, with 16 bases between them. Germline V gene lookup returns CDR1 LNHDA and CDR2 SQIVND (reference sequence). This CDR3 has 14 residues. The CDR3 sequence: CASSGGRGDTEAFF. The CDR3, as DNA: TGTGCCAGTAGCGGGGGGAGAGGTGATACTGAAGCTTTCTTT.

This rearrangement joins TRBV7-3 to TRBJ1-1; TRBD1 aligns across 9 bases. The V segment lost 3 bases and the J segment 3 bases; nucleotides outside the gene matches: 2. The CDR3 consists of 14 residues. From germline, CDR1 is SGHTA and CDR2 FQGTGA. DNA of the CDR3: TGTGCCAGCAGCTTGGGACAGGGCTACACTGAAGCTTTCTTT. Translating gives CASSLGQGYTEAFF.

The genes are TRBV7-8 and TRBJ2-1; 8 bases match TRBD1. CDR1 and CDR2 from the germline V gene are SGHVS and FQNEAQ. V lost 7 bases to trimming and J lost 7 bases; unmatched junction nucleotides: 9. This CDR3 comprises 14 residues. In DNA, the CDR3 is TGTGCCAGCAATAGGGGACAGGCTATGAATGAGCAGTTCTTC. Amino acid sequence: CASNRGQAMNEQFF.

The chain uses TRBV6-5 and TRBJ1-1, with D possibly matching TRBD1 (6 bases). CDR1 and CDR2 (germline): MNHEY, SVGAGI. The CDR3 loop spans 13 amino acids. Trimming took 6 bases from V and 1 from J, leaving 9 bases between them. The CDR3 region has the DNA TGTGCCAGCAGACAGGGTTCGAACACTGAAGCTTTCTTT. Encoded protein: CASRQGSNTEAFF.

The V and J genes are TRBV27 and TRBJ2-7; D gene uncertain. V gave up 3 bases and J gave up 0 bases, with 6 bases separating them. Germline CDR1 and CDR2: MNHEY and SMNVEV (reference sequence). CDR3 length: 13 residues. The CDR3: CASSFLSSYEQYF. DNA of the CDR3: TGTGCCAGCAGTTTTCTAAGCTCCTACGAGCAGTACTTC.

This chain joins TRBV5-6 and TRBJ2-7; 12 bases line up with TRBD1. After removal of 3 bases from V and 5 bases from J, the junction contained 6 bases not matched to a gene. Per germline, CDR1 SGHDT and CDR2 YYEEEE. The CDR3 length is 15 residues. CDR3 in amino acids: CASSYRDRGRHEQYF. DNA for the CDR3: TGTGCCAGCAGCTACCGGGACAGGGGGCGACACGAGCAGTACTTC.

This clone showed up just a few times. The chain joins TRBV19 to TRBJ2-2, with 8 bases that match TRBD2. V lost 1 base, J lost 5 bases, and 6 bases stayed unmatched. This CDR3 comprises 16 residues. Germline CDR1 LNHDA, CDR2 SQIVND (reference sequence). This CDR3 is CASSIGSGRRTGELFF. Written as DNA, the CDR3 is TGTGCCAGTAGTATAGGCAGCGGGAGAAGAACCGGGGAGCTGTTTTTT.

The chain couples TRBV2 to TRBJ1-1, with no clear D. This CDR3 comprises 14 residues. The germline V gene has CDR1 SNHLY and CDR2 FYNNEI. Trimming removed 3 bases from V and 3 bases from J, with 11 bases in between. CDR3 bases: TGTGCCAGCAGTGAGGTCGGCGGTGACACTGAAGCTTTCTTT. This translates into CASSEVGGDTEAFF.

The V gene is TRBV11-2, the J gene TRBJ2-5; D might be TRBD1 (5 bases). The CDR3 is made up of 13 amino acids. Trimming shortened V by 1 base and J by 3 bases, and 6 bases separated the two germline ends. CDR1 SGHAT and CDR2 FQNNGV come from the germline V gene. In DNA, the CDR3 is TGTGCCAGCAGCTTAGTAGGGGAAGAGACCCAGTACTTC. This sequence encodes CASSLVGEETQYF.

The chain has TRBV27 and TRBJ1-2, with D perhaps matching TRBD1 (5 bases). The germline V and J ends were trimmed by 5 bases and 1 base, with 17 bases remaining between them. Germline V lookup: CDR1 MNHEY, CDR2 SMNVEV (reference sequence). The CDR3 sequence is 16 residues long. CDR3 loop: CASSPFPGLFNYGYTF. CDR3 DNA sequence: TGTGCCAGCAGTCCCTTCCCAGGGCTCTTTAACTATGGCTACACCTTC.

This sequence joins TRBV7-9 and TRBJ1-2; TRBD1 might be the D (5 bases). V lost 6 bases and J 5 bases, leaving 19 bases between the germline ends. Germline V gives CDR1 SEHNR, CDR2 FQNEAQ (reference sequence). The CDR3 loop spans 15 amino acids. Written as DNA, the CDR3 is TGTGCCAGCAGTCCCCGGGAGGGGACGACTTATGGCTACACCTTC. It encodes CASSPREGTTYGYTF.

This chain uses TRBV30 with TRBJ1-6; no definite D call. The CDR3 runs to 14 residues. Germline-derived CDR1 and CDR2 are GTSNPN and SVGIG (reference sequence). V was pared by 2 bases and J by 7 bases, with 12 bases between. CDR3 sequence reads: CAWSLRTGNSPLHF. CDR3 DNA sequence: TGTGCCTGGAGTCTTCGGACTGGGAATTCACCCCTCCACTTT.

V gene TRBV3-1 (or the pseudogene TRBV3-2) combines with J gene TRBJ2-1, with 14 bases identical to TRBD2. CDR1 and CDR2 from the germline V gene are LGHDT and YNNKEL (reference sequence). V trimming: 5 bases; J trimming: 1 base; junction bases outside the gene matches: 10. The CDR3 is 19 residues long. The CDR3 DNA sequence: TGTGCCAGCAGCACCCGGACTAGCGGGAGGCACGGATCCTACAATGAGCAGTTCTTC. Its translation is CASSTRTSGRHGSYNEQFF.

The chain combines TRBV2 with TRBJ2-7, with D uncertain. V lost 6 bases and J lost 0, with 12 bases in between. The CDR3 is made up of 14 amino acids. Germline lookup yields CDR1 SNHLY and CDR2 FYNNEI. CDR3 in DNA: TGTGCCAGCAGGGTCGGCGACCTCTCCTACGAGCAGTACTTC. Translated, it gives CASRVGDLSYEQYF.

This clone is a singleton in its sample. The gene calls are TRBV19 and TRBJ2-3, with 14 bases fitting TRBD2. The CDR3 runs 19 residues. Germline V gene sequence: CDR1 LNHDA, CDR2 SQIVND (reference sequence). V dropped 5 bases and J dropped 5; count of bases not matched to a gene: 15. CDR3 sequence (DNA): TGTGCCAGTAGTCGAAGGGGACTAGCGGGAGTCAGAAGGGAAGATACGCAGTATTTT. It is translated as CASSRRGLAGVRREDTQYF.